Listed below are T cell receptor beta chains from one sample, sequenced in a study of tumor-infiltrating lymphocytes in primary liver carcinoma. TCRdb processed the multiplex PCR reads anew with MiXCR; each CDR3 protein has one entry. The sample holds roughly 80,000 distinct CDR3 sequences, 55% to 85% seen once. Sequenced material: liver tumor tissue from sampling region 1. Receptors were obtained from a man in his forties with primary liver carcinoma and hepatitis B virus infection. The CDR3 runs from the conserved cysteine through the conserved F or W. A D gene is named only where the DNA matches it firmly. For some rows the clone size is stated as once, few or many, or as a class when expanded; others skip it.

clone_size	d_call	v_call	j_call	cdr3_nt	cdr3_aa
.	.	TRBV12-3/TRBV12-4	TRBJ2-1	TGTACCAGCAGCACCCGGGACTCTGACGGTGAACAGTTCTTC	CTSSTRDSDGEQFF
few	.	TRBV28	TRBJ1-2	TGTGCCAGCAGTTTAAGGGGCAAAGACTACACCTTC	CASSLRGKDYTF
.	TRBD2	TRBV10-3	TRBJ2-2	TGTGACATCGGGGCTAGCGGATCGAACACTGGGGAGCTGTTATTT	CDIGASGSNTGELLF
.	.	TRBV6-1	TRBJ1-5	TGTGCCAGCAGTGAGGGGTGGACAATCTATCAGCCCCAGCATTTT	CASSEGWTIYQPQHF
.	.	TRBV29-1	TRBJ1-3	TGCAACGTTTTCAAAACAGGTAGCTCTGGAAGCACCATATATTTT	CNVFKTGSSGSTIYF
once	.	TRBV21-1	TRBJ2-6	TGTGCCAGCATCCTTACAGGGACTGGGACCAACGTGCTGACTTTC	CASILTGTGTNVLTF
.	.	TRBV4-1	TRBJ1-1	TGTGCCAGCAGCCACCTCCTGGGGTTGAACACTGAAGCTTTCTTT	CASSHLLGLNTEAFF
.	.	TRBV12-3/TRBV12-4	TRBJ2-7	TGTGCCAGGAGTTTGGGGGGAGAGCAGTACTTC	CARSLGGEQYF
many	.	TRBV5-6	TRBJ1-5	TGTGCCAGCAGCTTTTACCCCCTGGGCAATCAGCCCCAGCATTTT	CASSFYPLGNQPQHF
.	.	TRBV10-1	TRBJ2-2	TGCGCGAGCAGCACCAGTGTATCCGGGGAGCTGTTTTTT	CASSTSVSGELFF
once	.	TRBV5-5	TRBJ2-4	TGTGCCAGCAGTCTAGTGGCCGGGGCGAACATTCAGTACTTC	CASSLVAGANIQYF
many	.	TRBV28	TRBJ2-7	TGTGCCAGCAGCCTCGGGACAATCTACGAGCAGTACTTC	CASSLGTIYEQYF
medium-sized	TRBD1	TRBV5-4	TRBJ2-5	TGTGCCAGCAGCAGCATGACAGGGGTTGGCGAGACCCAGTACTTC	CASSSMTGVGETQYF
.	TRBD2	TRBV29-1	TRBJ2-3	TGCGGCGTTGGAGATCAGAGCGGGAGAAGTGCAGATACGCAGTATTTT	CGVGDQSGRSADTQYF
medium-sized	.	TRBV6-1	TRBJ2-7	TGTGCCAGCAGTGAGAACTGGCATCCTACCTACGAGCAGTACTTC	CASSENWHPTYEQYF
many	TRBD1	TRBV29-1	TRBJ2-7	TGCAGCGTCCGGGACAGGGGGGAGTACGAGCAGTACTTC	CSVRDRGEYEQYF
many	.	TRBV4-1	TRBJ2-7	TGCGCCAGCAGCCGACTCCCCCCCTACGAGCAGTACTTC	CASSRLPPYEQYF
many	TRBD1	TRBV6-6	TRBJ1-1	TGTGCCAGCAGCCCTGACAGGGGGCGATCTTTCTTT	CASSPDRGRSFF
.	.	TRBV7-9	TRBJ2-2	TGTGCCAGCAGCTTAACGCGGACTCTGGCCGGGGAGCTGTTCTTT	CASSLTRTLAGELFF
once	.	TRBV29-1	TRBJ2-3	TGCAGCGTTGAAGATCAGAGTGGGAGAAGTGCAGATACGCATTATTTT	CSVEDQSGRSADTHYF
.	TRBD2	TRBV7-9	TRBJ2-1	TGTACCAGCAGCTTACCTTCGGGACTAGCGGGTGCGAGCCATGAGCAGTTCTTC	CTSSLPSGLAGASHEQFF
many	.	TRBV28	TRBJ1-4	TGTGCCAGCAGTAACTATGAAAAACTGTTTTTT	CASSNYEKLFF
once	.	TRBV7-9	TRBJ2-7	TGTGCCAGCAGTCCTTCCTCCTCCTACGAGCAGCACTTC	CASSPSSSYEQHF
.	TRBD2	TRBV4-1	TRBJ2-7	TGCGCCAGCAGCAGGGACTACAACTTCAAGCAGTACTTC	CASSRDYNFKQYF
many	TRBD1	TRBV10-3	TRBJ2-7	TGTGCCATCAGTGAGTCAGGACAGGGGACCTCCGAGCAGTACTTC	CAISESGQGTSEQYF
.	.	TRBV11-3	TRBJ2-1	TGTGCCTACAGTTCCGGGGTCTTATCGGATGAGCAGTTCTTC	CAYSSGVLSDEQFF
few	.	TRBV12-3/TRBV12-4	TRBJ2-2	TGTGACAGCAGTCTTAACTGGAACACCGGGGAGCTGTTTTTC	CDSSLNWNTGELFF
.	.	TRBV6-1	TRBJ1-2	TGTGCCAGCAGTGAAGTTGGAGGGGGCTATGGCTACACCTTC	CASSEVGGGYGYTF
.	.	TRBV11-2	TRBJ2-1	TGTGCCAGCAGCCTCTCCTACCGAGGTCCCCTGAAACAGGTTCGCTCCTACAACGAGCAGTTCTTC	CASSLSYRGPLKQVRSYNEQFF
few	TRBD1	TRBV18	TRBJ2-2	TGTGCCAGCTCACCACCTCGGGGACAGACGAACACCGGGGAGCTGTTTTTT	CASSPPRGQTNTGELFF
.	.	TRBV29-1	TRBJ2-5	TGCAGCGGGGGAGGACGGGGACAAGAGACCCTGTACTTC	CSGGGRGQETLYF
.	TRBD2	TRBV12-3/TRBV12-4	TRBJ2-1	TGTGCCAGCAGTTTAGGACTAGCCTACAATGATCAATTCTTC	CASSLGLAYNDQFF
.	.	TRBV29-1	TRBJ2-1	TGCAGCGTTGGAACTACCGAGGGTGAGCAGTTCTTC	CSVGTTEGEQFF
many	.	TRBV10-2	TRBJ2-3	TGCGCCAGCATGTCAGGGAGAGGGACAGATACGCAGTATTTT	CASMSGRGTDTQYF
.	TRBD1	TRBV12-3/TRBV12-4	TRBJ2-1	TGTGCCATTGGACAGGGCTACAACGAGCAGTTCTTC	CAIGQGYNEQFF
.	TRBD2	TRBV11-2	TRBJ2-7	TGTGCCAGCAGCTTATCCGTTGGACTAGCGGGAGGGATGTACGAGCGGTACTTC	CASSLSVGLAGGMYERYF
.	TRBD2	TRBV12-3/TRBV12-4	TRBJ2-1	TGTGCCAGCAGTTTACCCCCGTCTAGCGGTGGGCAGTTCTTT	CASSLPPSSGGQFF
.	TRBD2	TRBV4-1	TRBJ2-1	TGCGTCAGCAGCCAATCCGGAACTAGCGGTGACAATGAGCGGTTCTTC	CVSSQSGTSGDNERFF
.	.	TRBV5-4	TRBJ2-3	TGTACCAGCAGCTCTAGCGAGAGCCTTACAGATACGCAGTATTTT	CTSSSSESLTDTQYF
once	TRBD2	TRBV6-1	TRBJ2-7	TGTGCCAGCAGTCCTGGACTAGCGGCCTATGGTCAGTACTTC	CASSPGLAAYGQYF